The next 23 T cell receptor beta chains were all read from a single sample in a study of T cell responses to AZD1222 COVID-19 vaccine. Sequenced by immunoSEQ multiplex PCR; TCRdb stores in-frame clones only, minus some. The data contain approximately 190,000 clones, more than 90% of them singletons. The material was peripheral blood, obtained 28 days after the second dose of the MenACWY control vaccine. These receptors were taken from an adult who received the MenACWY meningococcal vaccine as a control.

V gene TRBV11-2 combines with J gene TRBJ2-7; D remains ambiguous. The CDR3 contains 15 residues. CDR1 is SGHAT and CDR2 is FQNNGV in the germline V gene. V was shortened by 1 base and J by 4 bases, with 14 bases between the two germline ends. The CDR3 DNA follows: TGTGCCAGCAGCTTAGCAGTGAGTGTCGCATACGAGCAGTACTTC. Its translation is CASSLAVSVAYEQYF.

V gene TRBV19 combines with J gene TRBJ1-4, with a weak D call TRBD1 (6 bases). The CDR3 covers 13 residues. Germline lookup yields CDR1 LNHDA and CDR2 SQIVND (reference sequence). Trimming removed 6 bases from V and 4 bases from J, with 9 bases in between. CDR3 DNA: TGTGCCAGTAGGGACAGCCTTAATGAAAAACTGTTTTTT. This encodes CASRDSLNEKLFF.

The chain links TRBV5-5 to TRBJ1-1; D may be TRBD1 (6 bases). Trimming removed 0 bases at V and 4 bases at J, with 7 bases between. Looked up from germline, CDR1 is SGHKS and CDR2 is YYEKEE (reference sequence). This CDR3 is built from 13 residues. CDR3 residues: CASSLEGGTEAFF. The CDR3 DNA is TGTGCCAGCAGCTTGGAGGGGGGCACTGAAGCTTTCTTT. The full variable domain, completed using reference TRBV5-5 and TRBJ1-1, is DAGVTQSPTHLIKTRGQQVTLRCSPISGHKSVSWYQQVLGQGPQFIFQYYEKEERGRGNFPDRFSARQFPNYSSELNVNALLLGDSALYLCASSLEGGTEAFFGQGTRLTVV.

CDR3 residues: CASRPIAGGPLEQYF. The CDR3 nucleotides are TGTGCCAGCAGGCCTATAGCGGGAGGGCCTCTCGAGCAGTACTTC. The chain joins TRBV2 to TRBJ2-7, with 11 bases identical to TRBD2. CDR1 is SNHLY and CDR2 is FYNNEI in the germline V gene. The ends lost 6 bases at V and 6 bases at J; junction bases unmatched: 10. CDR3 length equals 15 residues.

CDR3 nucleotides: TGCAGCGTTGGACAGACCTACGAGCAGTACTTC. Residues: CSVGQTYEQYF. The chain links TRBV29-1 to TRBJ2-7; weak D call: TRBD1 (5 bases). The CDR3 is made up of 11 amino acids. The germline V and J ends were trimmed by 4 bases and 2 bases, with 6 bases remaining between them. Germline V lookup: CDR1 SQVTM, CDR2 ANQGSEA.

V and J are TRBV6-7 and TRBJ1-5; no clear D gene. TRBV6-7 is classed as an ORF, of uncertain function. The V end lost 2 bases, the J end lost 6 bases, and 14 bases lay between the germline ends. CDR3 length: 15 residues. CDR3 coding DNA: TGTGCCAGCAGTTACCCCCGAGGAGGGATTCAGCCCCAGCATTTT. Translated, it gives CASSYPRGGIQPQHF.

The chain joins TRBV7-3 to TRBJ1-1; D call uncertain. Per the germline V gene, CDR1 is SGHTA and CDR2 is FQGTGA. This CDR3 has 13 residues. Trimming took 4 bases from V and 1 from J, leaving 7 bases between them. The CDR3 sequence is CASSWRQNTEAFF. CDR3 sequence (DNA): TGTGCCAGCAGCTGGAGGCAGAACACTGAAGCTTTCTTT.

The chain couples TRBV4-1 to TRBJ2-1, with D perhaps matching TRBD2 (6 bases). Per the germline V gene, CDR1 is MGHRA and CDR2 is YSYEKL. The V gene lost 5 bases and the J gene lost 9 bases, with 20 bases spanning the gap. The CDR3 runs to 15 residues. The CDR3 protein is CASSNEGLLDGEQFF. In DNA, the CDR3 is TGCGCCAGCAGCAACGAGGGACTGCTAGACGGTGAGCAGTTCTTC.

The chain recombines TRBV4-1 with TRBJ2-2; no reliable D call. V gave up 2 bases and J gave up 8 bases, with 9 bases separating them. The length of the CDR3 is 13 residues. Per the germline V gene, CDR1 is MGHRA and CDR2 is YSYEKL. CDR3 protein: CASSQRFQGELFF. The CDR3 DNA reads TGCGCCAGCAGCCAAAGGTTTCAGGGGGAGCTGTTTTTT.

CDR3 loop: CASSYLVPAGDYGQYF. The CDR3 DNA reads as TGTGCCAGCAGCTACCTGGTTCCGGCAGGTGATTATGGGCAGTACTTC. The V and J genes are TRBV6-6 and TRBJ2-7; D is unclear. Germline-derived CDR1 and CDR2 are MNHNY and SVGAGI (reference sequence). V lost 6 bases, J lost 9 bases, and 27 bases lay in between. The CDR3 has 16 amino acids.

The chain links TRBV9 to TRBJ2-1; TRBD2 aligns across 8 bases. The CDR3 extends over 15 amino acids. CDR1 is SGDLS and CDR2 is YYNGEE in the germline V gene. J was trimmed by 2 bases and V by 0 bases; bases with no gene match: 1. The DNA of the CDR3 is TGTGCCAGCAGCGTAGCGGGAGGGACCTACAATGAGCAGTTCTTC. Its translation is CASSVAGGTYNEQFF.

This clone was seen once. This rearrangement joins TRBV5-5 to TRBJ2-1; the D is unclear. V lost 0 bases and J 7 bases, leaving 11 bases between the germline ends. The CDR3 contains 14 residues. The germline CDR1 and CDR2 sequences are SGHKS and YYEKEE (reference sequence). CDR3 region: CASSLVGFLNEQFF. CDR3 DNA sequence: TGTGCCAGCAGCTTGGTGGGCTTTTTGAATGAGCAGTTCTTC.

The chain joins TRBV5-1 to TRBJ1-1; 8 bases map to TRBD1. Trimming at V came to 4 bases and at J to 6 bases, leaving 11 bases not matched to a gene. CDR3 size: 15 residues. Looked up from germline, CDR1 is SGHRS and CDR2 is YFSETQ. The CDR3 coding sequence is TGCGCCAGCAGCGAACCGGGACAGGTCTTCCCTGAAGCTTTCTTT. It specifies CASSEPGQVFPEAFF.

The rearrangement joins TRBV15 to TRBJ1-1, with a tentative D call TRBD1 (6 bases). This CDR3 is built from 15 residues. Trimming removed 6 bases from V and 3 bases from J, with 17 bases in between. Germline V CDR1 and CDR2: LNHNV, YYDKDF (reference sequence). The CDR3 loop reads CATRKRQEDYTEAFF. The CDR3 DNA follows: TGTGCCACCAGAAAGCGACAGGAGGATTACACTGAAGCTTTCTTT.

This chain links TRBV6-5 with TRBJ1-3; possibly TRBD1 for D (5 bases). Per the germline V gene, CDR1 is MNHEY and CDR2 is SVGAGI. This CDR3 contains 15 residues. Trimming removed 5 bases at V and 0 bases at J, with 11 bases between. This CDR3 reads CASSPDRSSGNTIYF. Written as DNA, the CDR3 is TGTGCCAGCAGTCCCGACAGAAGCTCTGGAAACACCATATATTTT.

The chain combines TRBV3-1 (or the pseudogene TRBV3-2) with TRBJ1-2; 7 bases are a match to TRBD1. Trimming at V came to 4 bases and at J to 5 bases, leaving 10 bases not matched to a gene. The germline gives CDR1 LGHDT, CDR2 YNNKEL (reference sequence). There are 15 residues in the CDR3. CDR3 residues: CASSPTGSGTYGYTF. The CDR3 DNA reads TGTGCCAGCAGCCCGACAGGGTCGGGAACTTATGGCTACACCTTC.

The V gene is TRBV2, the J gene TRBJ1-2; D may be TRBD1 (6 bases). Per the germline V gene, CDR1 is SNHLY and CDR2 is FYNNEI. Between the trimmed V and J ends, which lost 8 bases and 2 bases, there was a span of 15 bases. The CDR3 contains 14 residues. The CDR3 nucleotides read TGTGCCAGCCAACCGGGGGCGGGGAACTATGGCTACACCTTC. It codes for CASQPGAGNYGYTF. The whole variable domain, remainder taken from reference TRBV2 and TRBJ1-2, is EPEVTQTPSHQVTQMGQEVILRCVPISNHLYFYWYRQILGQKVEFLVSFYNNEISEKSEIFDDQFSVERPDGSNFTLKIRSTKLEDSAMYFCASQPGAGNYGYTFGSGTRLTVV.

Note on this clone: Other DNA sequences within the sample encode an identical CDR3. The J gene is TRBJ1-2, the V gene TRBV5-1; D possibly corresponds to TRBD1 (6 bases). The germline V gene has CDR1 SGHRS and CDR2 YFSETQ. V was cut by 5 bases and J by 4 bases, with 9 bases left in between. This CDR3 region has 12 residues. CDR3 loop: CASSSDSYGYTF. CDR3 DNA: TGCGCCAGCAGTTCGGACAGCTATGGCTACACCTTC.

The CDR3 loop reads CASSATGAHNEQFF. CDR3 DNA sequence: TGTGCCAGCAGTGCTACAGGGGCCCACAATGAGCAGTTCTTC. The chain uses TRBV25-1 and TRBJ2-1, with TRBD1 identical over 7 bases. Trimming cost V 4 bases and J 5 bases; bases outside gene matches: 5. The CDR3 length is 14 residues. Per germline, CDR1 MGHDK and CDR2 SYGVNS.

The chain recombines TRBV30 with TRBJ1-1; no firm D call. CDR3 size: 10 residues. Trimming pared 5 bases from V and 5 bases from J, leaving 6 bases between. CDR1 and CDR2 from the germline V gene are GTSNPN and SVGIG (reference sequence). The CDR3 DNA follows: TGTGCCTGGGGTAGAACTGAAGCTTTCTTT. Translated: CAWGRTEAFF. The full variable domain, in which reference TRBV30 and TRBJ1-1 provide the parts outside the CDR3, is SQTIHQWPATLVQPVGSPLSLECTVEGTSNPNLYWYRQAAGRGLQLLFYSVGIGQISSEVPQNLSASRPQDRQFILSSKKLLLSDSGFYLCAWGRTEAFFGQGTRLTVV.

The V call is TRBV2, the J call TRBJ1-3; 10 bases match TRBD1. Germline V gives CDR1 SNHLY, CDR2 FYNNEI. There are 15 residues in the CDR3. Trimming at V came to 6 bases and at J to 2 bases, leaving 4 bases not matched to a gene. CDR3 protein: CASSRDRGPGNTIYF. In nucleotides, the CDR3 is TGTGCCAGCAGCCGTGACAGGGGGCCTGGAAACACCATATATTTT. Full variable domain (rest looked up from reference TRBV2 and TRBJ1-3): EPEVTQTPSHQVTQMGQEVILRCVPISNHLYFYWYRQILGQKVEFLVSFYNNEISEKSEIFDDQFSVERPDGSNFTLKIRSTKLEDSAMYFCASSRDRGPGNTIYFGEGSWLTVV.

The rearrangement uses TRBV27 and TRBJ1-2; no clear D. This CDR3 is built from 13 residues. Looked up from germline, CDR1 is MNHEY and CDR2 is SMNVEV (reference sequence). Between the trimmed V and J ends, which lost 4 bases and 1 base, there was a span of 7 bases. The chain's CDR3 is CASSSDGNYGYTF. The CDR3 DNA reads as TGTGCCAGCAGTTCGGACGGTAACTATGGCTACACCTTC.

This sequence joins TRBV11-2 and TRBJ1-6; D ambiguous. This CDR3 is built from 14 residues. V lost 3 bases and J 6 bases, leaving 9 bases between the germline ends. CDR1 is SGHAT and CDR2 is FQNNGV in the germline V gene. The CDR3, as DNA: TGTGCCAGCAGCTTGGGGAGGGCTAATTCACCCCTCCACTTT. Translated: CASSLGRANSPLHF. The whole variable domain, filled in from reference TRBV11-2 and TRBJ1-6, reads EAGVAQSPRYKIIEKRQSVAFWCNPISGHATLYWYQQILGQGPKLLIQFQNNGVVDDSQLPKDRFSAERLKGVDSTLKIQPAKLEDSAVYLCASSLGRANSPLHFGNGTRLTVT.